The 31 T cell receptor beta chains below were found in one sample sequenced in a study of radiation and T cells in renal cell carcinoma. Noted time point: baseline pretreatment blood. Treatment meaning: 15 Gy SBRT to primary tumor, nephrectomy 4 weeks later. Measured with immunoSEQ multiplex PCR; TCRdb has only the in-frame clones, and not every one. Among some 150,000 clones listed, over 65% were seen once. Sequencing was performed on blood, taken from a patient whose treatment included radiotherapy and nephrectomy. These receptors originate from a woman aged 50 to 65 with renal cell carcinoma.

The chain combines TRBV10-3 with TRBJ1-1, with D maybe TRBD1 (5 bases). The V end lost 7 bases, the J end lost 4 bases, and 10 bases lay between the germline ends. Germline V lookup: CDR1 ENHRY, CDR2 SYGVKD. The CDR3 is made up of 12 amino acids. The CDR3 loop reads CAINSGITEAFF. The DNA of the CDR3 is TGTGCCATCAATTCAGGGATCACTGAAGCTTTCTTT.

In DNA form, the CDR3 reads TGTGCCAGCAGCGTAGGCACCCCAGGGTTTATATCGAGCGGCTACACCTTC. Translation gives CASSVGTPGFISSGYTF. The chain employs TRBV9 and TRBJ1-2, with D tentatively TRBD1 (5 bases). CDR3 size: 17 residues. Between the trimmed V and J ends, which lost 0 bases and 8 bases, there was a span of 23 bases. CDR1 is SGDLS, CDR2 YYNGEE, per germline. Full variable domain (remainder filled in from reference TRBV9 and TRBJ1-2): DSGVTQTPKHLITATGQRVTLRCSPRSGDLSVYWYQQSLDQGLQFLIQYYNGEERAKGNILERFSAQQFPDLHSELNLSSLELGDSALYFCASSVGTPGFISSGYTFGSGTRLTVV.

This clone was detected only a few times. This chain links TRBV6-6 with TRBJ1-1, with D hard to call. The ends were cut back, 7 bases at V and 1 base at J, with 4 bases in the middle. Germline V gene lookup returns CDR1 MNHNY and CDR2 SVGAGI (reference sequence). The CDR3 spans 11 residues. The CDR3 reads CASNTNTEAFF. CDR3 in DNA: TGTGCCAGCAACACGAACACTGAAGCTTTCTTT.

The CDR3 nucleotides read TGTGCCAGCAGCTTAGTCCCGCCGAGCTCTGGAAACACCATATATTTT. It is translated as CASSLVPPSSGNTIYF. The rearrangement links TRBV7-2 to TRBJ1-3; D is unclear. Germline-derived CDR1 and CDR2 are SGHTA and FQGNSA. The CDR3 totals 16 residues. Trimming took 1 base from V and 0 from J, leaving 10 bases between them.

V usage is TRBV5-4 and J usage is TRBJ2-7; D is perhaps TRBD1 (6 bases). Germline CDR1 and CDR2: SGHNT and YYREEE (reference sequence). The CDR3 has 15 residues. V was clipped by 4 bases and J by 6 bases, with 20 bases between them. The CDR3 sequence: CASSISVQGSREQYF. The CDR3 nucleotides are TGTGCCAGCAGCATCAGCGTACAGGGTTCGCGCGAGCAGTACTTC.

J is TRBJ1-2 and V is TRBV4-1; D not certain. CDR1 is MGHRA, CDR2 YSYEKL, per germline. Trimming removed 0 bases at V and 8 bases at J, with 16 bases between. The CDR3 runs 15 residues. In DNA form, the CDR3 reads TGCGCCAGCAGCCAAGATTCTCACGGGAAAGGCGGCTACACCTTC. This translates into CASSQDSHGKGGYTF.

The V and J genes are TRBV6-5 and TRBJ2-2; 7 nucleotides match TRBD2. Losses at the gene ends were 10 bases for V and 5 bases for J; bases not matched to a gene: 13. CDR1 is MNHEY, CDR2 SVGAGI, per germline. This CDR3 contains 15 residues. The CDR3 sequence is CATRDYQKGTGELFF. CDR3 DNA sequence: TGTGCCACTCGGGACTACCAAAAGGGGACCGGGGAGCTGTTTTTT.

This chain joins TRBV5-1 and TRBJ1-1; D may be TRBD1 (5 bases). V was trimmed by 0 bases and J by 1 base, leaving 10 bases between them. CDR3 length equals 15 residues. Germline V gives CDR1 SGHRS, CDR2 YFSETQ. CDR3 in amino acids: CASSLAGAGNTEAFF. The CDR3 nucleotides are TGCGCCAGCAGCTTGGCTGGGGCCGGGAACACTGAAGCTTTCTTT. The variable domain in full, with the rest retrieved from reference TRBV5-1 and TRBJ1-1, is KAGVTQTPRYLIKTRGQQVTLSCSPISGHRSVSWYQQTPGQGLQFLFEYFSETQRNKGNFPGRFSGRQFSNSRSEMNVSTLELGDSALYLCASSLAGAGNTEAFFGQGTRLTVV.

The DNA for the CDR3 is TGTGCCAGCAGTCGACCGGGGGGCGCGGACACTGAAGCTTTCTTT. This gives the protein CASSRPGGADTEAFF. The chain uses TRBV6-6 and TRBJ1-1, with D tentatively TRBD1 (6 bases). CDR1 and CDR2 (germline): MNHNY, SVGAGI (reference sequence). This CDR3 region has 15 residues. V gave up 5 bases and J gave up 3 bases, with 16 bases separating them.

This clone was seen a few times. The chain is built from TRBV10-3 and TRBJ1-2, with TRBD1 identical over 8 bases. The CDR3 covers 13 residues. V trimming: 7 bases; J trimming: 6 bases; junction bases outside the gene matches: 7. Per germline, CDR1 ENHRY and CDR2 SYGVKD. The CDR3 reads CAITGQAGNGYTF. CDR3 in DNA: TGTGCCATCACGGGACAGGCTGGGAATGGCTACACCTTC.

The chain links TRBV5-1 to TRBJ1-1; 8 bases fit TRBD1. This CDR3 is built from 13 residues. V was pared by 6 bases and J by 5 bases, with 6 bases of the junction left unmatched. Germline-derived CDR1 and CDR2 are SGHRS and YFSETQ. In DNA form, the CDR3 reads TGCGCCAGCAACCCGACAGGGGCGACTGAAGCTTTCTTT. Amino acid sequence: CASNPTGATEAFF.

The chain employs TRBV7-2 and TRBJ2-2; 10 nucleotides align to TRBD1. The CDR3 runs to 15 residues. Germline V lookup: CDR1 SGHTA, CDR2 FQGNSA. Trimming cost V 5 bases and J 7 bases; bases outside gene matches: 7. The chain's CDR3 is CASSIPGQGNGELFF. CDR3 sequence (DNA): TGTGCCAGCAGCATACCGGGACAGGGGAACGGGGAGCTGTTTTTT.

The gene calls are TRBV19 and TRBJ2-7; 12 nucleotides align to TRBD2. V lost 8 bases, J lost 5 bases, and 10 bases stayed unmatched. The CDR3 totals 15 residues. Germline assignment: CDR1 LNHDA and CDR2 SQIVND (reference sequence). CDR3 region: CASSFLAGGPHEQYF. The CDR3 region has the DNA TGTGCCAGTTCTTTTCTAGCGGGAGGGCCTCACGAGCAGTACTTC.

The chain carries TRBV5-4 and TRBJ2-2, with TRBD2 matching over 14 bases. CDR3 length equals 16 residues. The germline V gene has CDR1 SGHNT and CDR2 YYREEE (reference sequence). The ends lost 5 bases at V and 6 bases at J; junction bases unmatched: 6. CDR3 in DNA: TGTGCCAGCAGTGGACTAGCGGGAGGATCGGCCGGGGAGCTGTTTTTT. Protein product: CASSGLAGGSAGELFF.

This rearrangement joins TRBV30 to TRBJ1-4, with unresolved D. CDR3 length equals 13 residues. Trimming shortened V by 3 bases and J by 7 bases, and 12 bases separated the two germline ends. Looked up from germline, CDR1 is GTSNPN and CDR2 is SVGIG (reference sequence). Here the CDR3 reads CAWRRLSGEKLFF. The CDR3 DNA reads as TGTGCCTGGAGGAGGTTGAGCGGTGAAAAACTGTTTTTT.

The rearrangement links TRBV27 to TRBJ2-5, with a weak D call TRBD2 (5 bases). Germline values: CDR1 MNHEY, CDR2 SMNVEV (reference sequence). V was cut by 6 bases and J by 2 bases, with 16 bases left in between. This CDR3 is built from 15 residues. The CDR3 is CASSPGRPGQETQYF. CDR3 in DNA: TGTGCCAGCAGCCCCGGGCGGCCGGGACAAGAGACCCAGTACTTC.

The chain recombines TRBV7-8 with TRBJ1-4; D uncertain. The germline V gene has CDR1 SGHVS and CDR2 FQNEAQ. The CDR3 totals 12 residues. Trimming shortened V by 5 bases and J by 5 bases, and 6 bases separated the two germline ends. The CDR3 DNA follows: TGTGCCAGCAGCCCCCGGAATGAAAAACTGTTTTTT. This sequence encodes CASSPRNEKLFF.

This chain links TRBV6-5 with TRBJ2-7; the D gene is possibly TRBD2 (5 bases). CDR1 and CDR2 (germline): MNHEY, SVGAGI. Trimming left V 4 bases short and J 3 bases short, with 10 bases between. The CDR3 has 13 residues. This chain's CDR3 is CASSSSLVYEQYF. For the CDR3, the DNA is TGTGCCAGCAGTTCCTCACTAGTCTACGAGCAGTACTTC.

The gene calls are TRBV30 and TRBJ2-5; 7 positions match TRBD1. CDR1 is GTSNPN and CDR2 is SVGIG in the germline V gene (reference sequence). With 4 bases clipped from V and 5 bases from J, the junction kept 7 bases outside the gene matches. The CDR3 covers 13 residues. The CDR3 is CAWNGRQGETQYF. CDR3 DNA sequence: TGTGCCTGGAACGGGCGACAGGGTGAGACCCAGTACTTC. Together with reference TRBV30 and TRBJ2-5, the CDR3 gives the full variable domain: SQTIHQWPATLVQPVGSPLSLECTVEGTSNPNLYWYRQAAGRGLQLLFYSVGIGQISSEVPQNLSASRPQDRQFILSSKKLLLSDSGFYLCAWNGRQGETQYFGPGTRLLVL.

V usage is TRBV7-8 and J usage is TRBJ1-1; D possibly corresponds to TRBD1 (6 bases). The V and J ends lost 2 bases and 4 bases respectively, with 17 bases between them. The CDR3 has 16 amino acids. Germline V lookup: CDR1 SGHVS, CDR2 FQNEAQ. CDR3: CASSLPTGRGFTEAFF. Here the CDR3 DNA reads TGTGCCAGCAGCTTACCGACAGGTCGAGGTTTCACTGAAGCTTTCTTT.

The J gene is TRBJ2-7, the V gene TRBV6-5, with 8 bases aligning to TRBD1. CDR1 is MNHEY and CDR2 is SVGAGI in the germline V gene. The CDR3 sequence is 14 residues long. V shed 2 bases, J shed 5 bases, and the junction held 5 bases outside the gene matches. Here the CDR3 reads CASSYGTGLNEQYF. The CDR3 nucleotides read TGTGCCAGCAGTTACGGGACAGGTTTAAACGAGCAGTACTTC.

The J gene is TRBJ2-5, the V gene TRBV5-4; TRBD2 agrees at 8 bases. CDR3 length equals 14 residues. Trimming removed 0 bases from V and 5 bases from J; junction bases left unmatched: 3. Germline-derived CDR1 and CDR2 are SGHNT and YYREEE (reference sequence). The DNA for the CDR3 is TGTGCCAGCAGCTTGGTGGCTAGCGGGGAGACCCAGTACTTC. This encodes CASSLVASGETQYF.

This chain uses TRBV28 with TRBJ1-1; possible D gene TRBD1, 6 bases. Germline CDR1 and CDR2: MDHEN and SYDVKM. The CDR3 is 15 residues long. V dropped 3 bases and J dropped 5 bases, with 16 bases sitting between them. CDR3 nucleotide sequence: TGTGCCAGCAGTTTCCCCGACAGGATTGAAACTGAAGCTTTCTTT. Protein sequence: CASSFPDRIETEAFF.

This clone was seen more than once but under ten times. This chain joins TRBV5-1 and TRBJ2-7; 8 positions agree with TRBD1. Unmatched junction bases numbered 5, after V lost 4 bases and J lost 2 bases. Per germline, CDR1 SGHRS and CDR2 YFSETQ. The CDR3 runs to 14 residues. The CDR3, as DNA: TGCGCCAGCAGCAAGGACAGGGCTACCTACGAGCAGTACTTC. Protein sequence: CASSKDRATYEQYF.

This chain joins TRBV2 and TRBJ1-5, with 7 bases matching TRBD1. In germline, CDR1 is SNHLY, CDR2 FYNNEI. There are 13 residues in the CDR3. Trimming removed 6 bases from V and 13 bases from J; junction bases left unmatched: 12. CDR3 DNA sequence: TGTGCCAGCAGCCCCAATGACAGGGAGAGACAGCATTTT. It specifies CASSPNDRERQHF.

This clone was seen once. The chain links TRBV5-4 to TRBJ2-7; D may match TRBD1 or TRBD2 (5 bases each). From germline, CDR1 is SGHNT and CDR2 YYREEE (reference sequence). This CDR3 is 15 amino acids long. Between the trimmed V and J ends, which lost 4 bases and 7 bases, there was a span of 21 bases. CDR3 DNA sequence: TGTGCCAGCAGCCCTGATCCGGGACGCCTGGAAGAGCAGTACTTC. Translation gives CASSPDPGRLEEQYF.

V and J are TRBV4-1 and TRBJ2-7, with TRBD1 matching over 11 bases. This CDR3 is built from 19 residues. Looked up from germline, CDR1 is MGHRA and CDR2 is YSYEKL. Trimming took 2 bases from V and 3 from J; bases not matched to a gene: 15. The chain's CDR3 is CASSQRTLRDRGESYEQYF. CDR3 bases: TGCGCCAGCAGCCAAAGAACCCTCAGGGACAGGGGGGAAAGCTACGAGCAGTACTTC.

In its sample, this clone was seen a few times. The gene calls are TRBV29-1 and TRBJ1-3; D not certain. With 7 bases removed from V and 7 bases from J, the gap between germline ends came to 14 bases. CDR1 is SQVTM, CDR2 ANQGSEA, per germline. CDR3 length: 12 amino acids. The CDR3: CSAPWLYNTIYF. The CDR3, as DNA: TGCAGCGCCCCATGGCTGTATAACACCATATATTTT.

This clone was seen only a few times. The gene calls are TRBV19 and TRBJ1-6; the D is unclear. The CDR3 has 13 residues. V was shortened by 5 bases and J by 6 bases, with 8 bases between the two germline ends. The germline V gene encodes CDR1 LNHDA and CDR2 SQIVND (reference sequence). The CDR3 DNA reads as TGTGCCAGTAGTTCGAGGATTAATTCACCCCTCCACTTT. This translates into CASSSRINSPLHF.

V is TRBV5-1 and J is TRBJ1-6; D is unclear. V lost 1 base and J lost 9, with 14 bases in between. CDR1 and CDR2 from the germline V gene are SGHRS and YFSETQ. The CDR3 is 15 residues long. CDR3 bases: TGCGCCAGCAGCTTGTCCGTGGAAACTCGTTCACCCCTCCACTTT. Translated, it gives CASSLSVETRSPLHF.

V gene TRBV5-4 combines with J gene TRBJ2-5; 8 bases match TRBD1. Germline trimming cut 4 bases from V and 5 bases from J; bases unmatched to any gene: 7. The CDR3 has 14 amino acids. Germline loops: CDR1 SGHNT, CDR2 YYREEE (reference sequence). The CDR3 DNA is TGTGCCAGCAGCAGCGGACAGGGTGAGGAGACCCAGTACTTC. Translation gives CASSSGQGEETQYF.